Each of the 32 T cell receptor beta chains below was sequenced from the same sample in a study of CD8+CD57+ T cells in acquired aplastic anemia (dated by TCRdb to 2016 to 2018). Sequencing relied on an Illumina HiSeq 2000. Genomic DNA served as template for TCR beta VDJ combination and CDR3 sequence profiling. TCRdb ran its own pipeline on the public reads, namely fastp trimming at Q25 and MiXCR clone calling, and kept in-frame beta chains. For every CDR3 protein sequence, its rows merge into one entry that carries the most common genes and DNA. The sample records about 35,000 distinct CDR3 sequences, around 76% of which are singletons. The ten biggest clones cover 22% of the sample. The sample comprised sorted CD4+, CD8+, or CD8+CD57+ T cells (not recorded which) from PBMCs. These receptors were obtained from a human donor in good health, serving as a control.

The chain couples TRBV25-1 to TRBJ1-1; D unresolved. The CDR3 totals 14 residues. With 4 bases removed from V and 2 bases from J, the gap between germline ends came to 11 bases. CDR1 and CDR2 (germline): MGHDK, SYGVNS. The CDR3 loop reads CASSAFGINTEAFF. CDR3 nucleotides: TGTGCCAGCAGTGCATTTGGTATCAACACTGAAGCTTTCTTT.

The sample holds one count of this clonotype. The rearrangement links TRBV7-2 to TRBJ1-1; D uncertain. V gave up 5 bases and J gave up 7 bases, with 14 bases separating them. Germline V gives CDR1 SGHTA, CDR2 FQGNSA. CDR3 length: 13 residues. Here the CDR3 reads CASSRDQNYEAFF. The CDR3 coding sequence is TGTGCCAGCAGCCGAGACCAAAACTATGAAGCTTTCTTT.

As to this clonotype: Its ends do not fully match the called genes, so a read error is possible. This rearrangement joins TRBV2 to TRBJ1-3, with D possibly TRBD1 on 5 matching bases. From germline, CDR1 is SNHLY and CDR2 FYNNEI. The CDR3 runs 12 residues. The CDR3 region is CASSELGPLLDF. Written as DNA, the CDR3 is TGTGCCAGCAGTGAATTGGGACCCTTATTGGATTTT. The entire variable domain, with the rest obtained from reference TRBV2 and TRBJ1-3, is as follows: EPEVTQTPSHQVTQMGQEVILRCVPISNHLYFYWYRQILGQKVEFLVSFYNNEISEKSEIFDDQFSVERPDGSNFTLKIRSTKLEDSAMYFCASSELGPLLDFGEGSWLTVV.

The rearrangement uses TRBV19 and TRBJ1-3; TRBD1 agrees at 8 bases. There are 15 residues in the CDR3. Per germline, CDR1 LNHDA and CDR2 SQIVND (reference sequence). Trimming at V came to 5 bases and at J to 6 bases, leaving 9 bases not matched to a gene. CDR3 nucleotides: TGTGCCAGTAGTCTACCCGGACAGGGAAAAAACACCATATATTTT. Translated, it gives CASSLPGQGKNTIYF.

The chain recombines TRBV10-1 with TRBJ2-3; D gene ambiguous. The V end was cut by 2 bases, the J end by 3 bases, with 3 bases between. Germline values: CDR1 WNHNN, CDR2 SYGVQD (reference sequence). The CDR3 runs to 12 residues. The CDR3 region is CASSEGTDTQYF. In DNA, the CDR3 is TGCGCCAGCAGTGAGGGGACAGATACGCAGTATTTT.

By frequency in the sample, this clonotype is medium-sized. CDR3 region: CASSLLRGPYSYEQYF. Here the CDR3 DNA reads TGTGCCAGCAGTTTATTGAGGGGCCCCTACTCCTACGAGCAGTACTTC. J is TRBJ2-7 and V is TRBV12-3 or TRBV12-4; D assignment may be TRBD1 or TRBD2 (5 bases each). V gave up 2 bases and J gave up 0 bases, with 14 bases separating them. This CDR3 is built from 16 residues.

The sample holds one count of this clonotype. The junction shows a germline mismatch at one end, possibly a read error. V and J are TRBV10-3 and TRBJ1-2; no clear D. The CDR3 spans 11 residues. Germline values: CDR1 ENHRY, CDR2 SYGVKD. CDR3 DNA sequence: TGTGCCATCACTAGTTACTATGGCTACACCTTT. The encoded protein is CAITSYYGYTF.

This chain links TRBV15 with TRBJ1-2, with 7 bases fitting TRBD1. This CDR3 spans 13 amino acids. J lost 8 bases, V lost 2 bases, and 5 bases had no gene match. Looked up from germline, CDR1 is LNHNV and CDR2 is YYDKDF (reference sequence). CDR3 amino acids: CATSRPTGEGYTF. Written as DNA, the CDR3 is TGTGCCACCAGCAGACCCACAGGGGAAGGCTACACCTTC.

By sample fraction, this clonotype is medium-sized. The rearrangement links TRBV4-3 to TRBJ2-1; 9 bases align to TRBD2. The V segment lost 4 bases and the J segment 4 bases; nucleotides outside the gene matches: 5. The CDR3 runs 15 residues. Germline V CDR1 and CDR2: LGHNA, YSLEER. CDR3 sequence reads: CASSPGTSPYNEQFF. The CDR3 DNA is TGCGCCAGCAGCCCGGGGACTAGCCCATACAATGAGCAGTTCTTC.

This clonotype was seen only a few times. This chain joins TRBV15 and TRBJ1-2, with D uncertain. V lost 0 bases, J lost 6 bases, and 14 bases lay in between. This CDR3 is built from 15 residues. The germline V gene has CDR1 LNHNV and CDR2 YYDKDF (reference sequence). CDR3 bases: TGTGCCACCAGCAGAGATTCGGCGGGGTCAAATGGCTACACCTTC. Its translation is CATSRDSAGSNGYTF.

In its sample, this clonotype ranks as medium-sized (0.01 to 0.1%). V gene TRBV29-1 combines with J gene TRBJ1-6; D is unclear. CDR1 is SQVTM and CDR2 is ANQGSEA in the germline V gene. Between the trimmed V and J ends, which lost 2 bases and 0 bases, there was a span of 17 bases. The CDR3 is 18 residues long. The chain's CDR3 is CSVEPLPPRSSYNSPLHF. DNA of the CDR3: TGCAGCGTTGAACCCCTGCCCCCGAGGAGCTCCTATAATTCACCCCTCCACTTT.

This clonotype has a handful of counts. The rearrangement links TRBV12-3 or TRBV12-4 to TRBJ2-3; 10 nucleotides agree with TRBD2. The CDR3 is 19 amino acids. V lost 4 bases to trimming and J lost 2 bases; unmatched junction nucleotides: 15. CDR3 protein: CASSSTSGAETVPTDTQYF. The CDR3, as DNA: TGTGCCAGCAGTTCTACTAGCGGGGCCGAGACTGTCCCCACAGATACGCAGTATTTT.

This clonotype is medium-sized within its sample. This chain connects TRBV9 to TRBJ2-7; no clear D gene. CDR1 and CDR2 from the germline V gene are SGDLS and YYNGEE. The ends were cut back, 4 bases at V and 4 bases at J, with 15 bases in the middle. The CDR3 runs 14 residues. CDR3 sequence: CASSPSGRMYEQYF. CDR3 nucleotide sequence: TGTGCCAGCAGCCCTTCCGGGCGTATGTACGAGCAGTACTTC.

The chain employs TRBV24-1 and TRBJ2-5; D might be TRBD1 (5 bases). The V gene lost 7 bases and the J gene lost 2 bases, with 7 bases spanning the gap. The CDR3 runs 12 residues. Germline V gene lookup returns CDR1 KGHDR and CDR2 SFDVKD. The CDR3 spells CATSRAQETQYF. Here the CDR3 DNA reads TGTGCCACCAGCAGGGCTCAAGAGACCCAGTACTTC.

The chain is built from TRBV19 and TRBJ2-2; 9 nucleotides align to TRBD1. The CDR3 has 14 residues. Germline V gene lookup returns CDR1 LNHDA and CDR2 SQIVND (reference sequence). V was clipped by 7 bases and J by 5 bases; unmatched bases: 5. The chain's CDR3 is CASKTGGGTGELFF. CDR3 nucleotide sequence: TGTGCCAGTAAAACAGGGGGCGGAACCGGGGAGCTGTTTTTT.

The chain joins TRBV11-3 to TRBJ2-7; D gene uncertain. This CDR3 contains 14 residues. The V and J ends lost 1 base and 3 bases respectively, with 10 bases between them. CDR1 and CDR2 (germline): SGHNT, YENEEA. The CDR3 DNA is TGTGCCAGCAGCTTAGCCGACACGTACTACGAGCAGTACTTC. Protein product: CASSLADTYYEQYF.

This clonotype came up once. The V and J genes are TRBV10-3 and TRBJ2-7, with unresolved D. V was pared by 0 bases and J by 0 bases, with 18 bases between. The CDR3 has 18 amino acids. Germline CDR1 reads ENHRY; CDR2 reads SYGVKD. DNA of the CDR3: TGTGCCATCAGTGAGTCGATACCCCAGAGAAAGAACTCCTACGAGCAGTACTTC. This sequence encodes CAISESIPQRKNSYEQYF.

This clonotype was recorded only once. CDR3 sequence reads: CASSQDRQVYEQYF. The DNA for the CDR3 is TGTGCCAGCAGCCAAGATAGGCAGGTCTACGAGCAGTACTTC. V and J are TRBV4-2 and TRBJ2-7, with D uncertain. CDR1 is LGHNA, CDR2 YNFKEQ, per germline. Trimming took 0 bases from V and 3 from J, leaving 9 bases between them. This CDR3 has 14 residues.

The CDR3 loop is CATSRAGLSNQPQHF. CDR3 DNA sequence: TGTGCCACCAGCAGAGCGGGTCTAAGCAATCAGCCCCAGCATTTT. The chain uses TRBV15 and TRBJ1-5; no clear D. Trimming took off 1 base at V and 1 base at J, with 8 bases between the two ends. The CDR3 contains 15 residues. Germline CDR1 LNHNV, CDR2 YYDKDF (reference sequence).

The chain joins TRBV2 to TRBJ2-1; possible D gene TRBD2, 5 bases. The V gene lost 8 bases and the J gene lost 0 bases, with 8 bases spanning the gap. This CDR3 contains 13 residues. CDR1 is SNHLY, CDR2 FYNNEI, per germline. DNA for the CDR3: TGTGCCAGCCCCCGGGACTCCTACAATGAGCAGTTCTTC. This gives the protein CASPRDSYNEQFF.

The CDR3 loop is CAIGRAGSLETQYF. CDR3 nucleotide sequence: TGTGCCATCGGGCGGGCGGGGTCGTTAGAGACCCAGTACTTC. The gene calls are TRBV10-3 and TRBJ2-5, with D possibly TRBD2 on 6 matching bases. The V gene lost 8 bases and the J gene lost 4 bases, with 17 bases spanning the gap. The CDR3 is made up of 14 amino acids. CDR1 and CDR2 (germline): ENHRY, SYGVKD.

V gene TRBV7-9 combines with J gene TRBJ1-2; 7 bases are a match to TRBD1. V lost 5 bases, J lost 6 bases, and 6 bases stayed unmatched. This CDR3 is 13 amino acids long. From germline, CDR1 is SEHNR and CDR2 FQNEAQ (reference sequence). In nucleotides, the CDR3 is TGTGCCAGCAGCCTCACAGGGGTGGATGGCTACACCTTC. Translation: CASSLTGVDGYTF.

V is TRBV12-3 or TRBV12-4 and J is TRBJ2-5; D is ambiguous. With 1 base removed from V and 2 bases from J, the gap between germline ends came to 5 bases. The CDR3 sequence is 13 residues long. The CDR3 here is CASSLVPQETQYF. In DNA, the CDR3 is TGTGCCAGCAGTTTAGTCCCGCAAGAGACCCAGTACTTC.

The chain combines TRBV24-1 with TRBJ2-7, with D possibly being TRBD1 or TRBD2 (5 bases each). CDR3 length equals 13 residues. V was trimmed by 6 bases and J by 3 bases, leaving 11 bases between them. Looked up from germline, CDR1 is KGHDR and CDR2 is SFDVKD. The CDR3 DNA reads as TGTGCCACCAGTCCGGGACGGAACTACGAGCAGTACTTC. Amino acids: CATSPGRNYEQYF.

The chain employs TRBV7-3 and TRBJ2-7, with D unclear. Germline V gene sequence: CDR1 SGHTA, CDR2 FQGTGA. The CDR3 is 10 residues long. V was cut by 9 bases and J by 4 bases, with 7 bases left in between. The CDR3 spells CARPKYEQYF. The CDR3 nucleotides are TGTGCCAGACCTAAATACGAGCAGTACTTC.

The gene calls are TRBV19 and TRBJ1-6, with D possibly matching TRBD1 (5 bases). V lost 6 bases and J 11 bases, leaving 20 bases between the germline ends. The germline gives CDR1 LNHDA, CDR2 SQIVND (reference sequence). The CDR3 is 15 amino acids. The CDR3 sequence is CASRTYADIYAPLHF. The CDR3 DNA reads as TGTGCCAGTAGGACCTATGCGGACATTTACGCACCCCTCCACTTT.

The gene calls are TRBV4-3 and TRBJ1-2; D might be TRBD1 (6 bases). The germline CDR1 and CDR2 sequences are LGHNA and YSLEER. CDR3 length equals 15 residues. V gave up 0 bases and J gave up 3 bases, with 11 bases separating them. Here the CDR3 DNA reads TGCGCCAGCAGCCAAGAGAGGGGGACGGACTATGGCTACACCTTC. As protein: CASSQERGTDYGYTF.

As to this clonotype: At one boundary the junction diverges from the germline segment, which might be a read error. The rearrangement links TRBV11-2 to TRBJ2-7; TRBD2 matches 16 bases. CDR3 length: 17 amino acids. The germline CDR1 and CDR2 sequences are SGHAT and FQNNGV. Here the CDR3 DNA reads TGTGCCAGCAGCTTACTATGGGGACTAGCGGGGGGGTACGAGCGGTACTTC. Its protein product is CASSLLWGLAGGYERYF.

This chain uses TRBV10-3 with TRBJ2-3, with D possibly being TRBD1 or TRBD2 (5 bases each). CDR3 length: 16 residues. Germline V CDR1 and CDR2: ENHRY, SYGVKD. The ends were cut back, 5 bases at V and 2 bases at J, with 17 bases in the middle. CDR3 DNA sequence: TGTGCCATCAGTACTTGGGGGACCTCGGACACAGATACGCAGTATTTT. Translating it yields CAISTWGTSDTDTQYF.

The V gene is TRBV7-2, the J gene TRBJ2-7; D remains unclear. V dropped 1 base and J dropped 3 bases, with 7 bases sitting between them. Germline CDR1 and CDR2: SGHTA and FQGNSA. This CDR3 comprises 13 residues. The CDR3 nucleotides are TGTGCCAGCAGCTTAGTGACACTCTACGAGCAGTACTTC. This codes for CASSLVTLYEQYF. The full variable domain, its missing parts supplied by reference TRBV7-2 and TRBJ2-7, is GAGVSQSPSNKVTEKGKDVELRCDPISGHTALYWYRQSLGQGLEFLIYFQGNSAPDKSGLPSDRFSAERTGGSVSTLTIQRTQQEDSAVYLCASSLVTLYEQYFGPGTRLTVT.

The V and J genes are TRBV9 and TRBJ2-3, with D unclear. Trimming pared 4 bases from V and 7 bases from J, leaving 10 bases between. Germline loops: CDR1 SGDLS, CDR2 YYNGEE. The CDR3 totals 12 residues. The CDR3 nucleotides read TGTGCCAGCAGCCCCTCGATGAATACGCAGTATTTT. Translating it yields CASSPSMNTQYF.

This clonotype was seen ten or more times. The chain has TRBV2 and TRBJ1-4; the D gene is possibly TRBD1 (6 bases). The CDR3 loop spans 13 amino acids. V was clipped by 7 bases and J by 7 bases, with 13 bases between them. In germline, CDR1 is SNHLY, CDR2 FYNNEI. DNA for the CDR3: TGTGCCAGCAAAGTTGGACAGATTGAAAAACTGTTTTTT. Its protein is CASKVGQIEKLFF.